The T cell receptor (beta chain) under discussion was sequenced for a study of radiotherapy plus CTLA-4 blockade in lung cancer. Germline CDR1 MNHNS, CDR2 SASEGT. V lost 5 bases and J 0 bases, leaving 7 bases between the germline ends. This CDR3 is 13 amino acids long. This clone was seen a handful of times. Clones were sequenced by immunoSEQ multiplex PCR, and TCRdb holds only the in-frame ones, with some missing. The data hold about 60,000 clones, with about 72% observed a single time. The V and J genes are TRBV6-1 and TRBJ1-2, with D hard to call. This clonotype originated in a human donor with non-small cell lung cancer who had a complete response to radiotherapy plus ipilimumab. The material was peripheral blood, obtained from a patient treated with radiotherapy plus ipilimumab. The CDR3 coding sequence is TGTGCCAGCAGTTCCGGGGCTAACTATGGCTACACCTTC. Translation: CASSSGANYGYTF.